Listed below are T cell receptor beta chains from one sample, sequenced in a study of cytomegalovirus exposure and HLA in healthy donors. Measured with immunoSEQ multiplex PCR; TCRdb has only the in-frame clones, and not every one. The repertoire holds some 120,000 clones, with 74% as singletons. The sample taken for sequencing was PBMCs. These receptors were obtained from a man in his forties or fifties in good health and CMV-seropositive. Each CDR3 is given with its conserved first and last residue. Each record gives: J gene, clone size, V gene, D gene, CDR3 DNA, CDR3 protein. The D gene is left open where the match is weak. Clone size appears in some rows only: once, few, many, or a class for an expanded clone.

j_call: TRBJ1-1
clone_size: -
v_call: TRBV10-3
d_call: -
cdr3_nt: TGTGCCATCAGTGAGTCGACTGCGGGGAACACTGAAGCTTTCTTT
cdr3_aa: CAISESTAGNTEAFF

j_call: TRBJ2-7
clone_size: -
v_call: TRBV7-8
d_call: -
cdr3_nt: TGTGCCAGCAGCCCGAAGCGTGAGATAAGTTACGAGCAGTACTTC
cdr3_aa: CASSPKREISYEQYF

j_call: TRBJ1-1
clone_size: -
v_call: TRBV27
d_call: -
cdr3_nt: TGTGCCAGCAGTTTAAGTTGGCTAGCAGGGGACACTGAAGCTTTCTTT
cdr3_aa: CASSLSWLAGDTEAFF

j_call: TRBJ1-1
clone_size: -
v_call: TRBV6-1
d_call: -
cdr3_nt: TGTGCCAGCAGTGAGGCTCCACTGGGCAGGGGGAACACTGAAGCTTTCTTT
cdr3_aa: CASSEAPLGRGNTEAFF

j_call: TRBJ2-1
clone_size: few
v_call: TRBV6-5
d_call: TRBD2
cdr3_nt: TGTGCCAGCAGTTACTCGAGTCTAGCGGGAGGGAATGAGCAGTTCTTC
cdr3_aa: CASSYSSLAGGNEQFF

j_call: TRBJ2-7
clone_size: -
v_call: TRBV4-2
d_call: TRBD2
cdr3_nt: TGTGCCAGCAGCCAAGGCTCTTCTCGGGCTAGCGGGATAAGGGACTACGAGCAGTACTTC
cdr3_aa: CASSQGSSRASGIRDYEQYF

j_call: TRBJ2-7
clone_size: few
v_call: TRBV5-5
d_call: -
cdr3_nt: TGTGCCAGCAGCCCCCGGGACAGGGCGGGAGGCTACGAGCAGTACTTC
cdr3_aa: CASSPRDRAGGYEQYF

j_call: TRBJ2-7
clone_size: -
v_call: TRBV10-3
d_call: -
cdr3_nt: TGTGCCATCAGTGTGACCCAGGGGGGCTACGAGCAGTACTTC
cdr3_aa: CAISVTQGGYEQYF

j_call: TRBJ1-1
clone_size: -
v_call: TRBV28
d_call: -
cdr3_nt: TGTGCCAGCAGTTTAACGGACATGAACACTGAAGCTTTCTTT
cdr3_aa: CASSLTDMNTEAFF

j_call: TRBJ1-1
clone_size: few
v_call: TRBV5-1
d_call: TRBD1
cdr3_nt: TGCGCCAGCAGCCAGACCCGAGGGGGCGCGAAAGCTTTCTTT
cdr3_aa: CASSQTRGGAKAFF

j_call: TRBJ2-7
clone_size: -
v_call: TRBV30
d_call: -
cdr3_nt: TGTGCCTGGAGTGTAAGACAAACCGAGCAGTACTTC
cdr3_aa: CAWSVRQTEQYF

j_call: TRBJ1-1
clone_size: -
v_call: TRBV5-5
d_call: -
cdr3_nt: TGTGCCAGCAGCTTGGGGGGCGCGAGCACTGAAGCTTTCTTT
cdr3_aa: CASSLGGASTEAFF

j_call: TRBJ1-2
clone_size: -
v_call: TRBV19
d_call: -
cdr3_nt: TGTGCCAGTAGCCTCCCCGGAGGGCAAAGTGGGGTCTATGGCTACACCTTC
cdr3_aa: CASSLPGGQSGVYGYTF

j_call: TRBJ2-7
clone_size: -
v_call: TRBV28
d_call: -
cdr3_nt: TGTGCCAGCAGCGACAGATTCTTAGGGCAGTACTTC
cdr3_aa: CASSDRFLGQYF

j_call: TRBJ2-7
clone_size: -
v_call: TRBV19
d_call: TRBD1
cdr3_nt: TGTGCCAGTAGTATCCGGGACAGTGGAGCCTACGAGCAGTACTTC
cdr3_aa: CASSIRDSGAYEQYF

j_call: TRBJ1-2
clone_size: -
v_call: TRBV4-3
d_call: TRBD1
cdr3_nt: TGCGCCAGCAGCCAAGATTCAGGGGGTTTCTATGGCTACACCTTC
cdr3_aa: CASSQDSGGFYGYTF

j_call: TRBJ1-2
clone_size: -
v_call: TRBV9
d_call: TRBD1
cdr3_nt: TGTGCCAGCAGCCTTCGGACAGGGGGTTATGGCTACACCTTC
cdr3_aa: CASSLRTGGYGYTF

j_call: TRBJ2-7
clone_size: once
v_call: TRBV6-5
d_call: -
cdr3_nt: TGTGCCAGCAGTTACTCGTCGGCCTACGAGCAGTACTTC
cdr3_aa: CASSYSSAYEQYF

j_call: TRBJ2-7
clone_size: -
v_call: TRBV28
d_call: TRBD2
cdr3_nt: TGTGCCAGCAGTTCGGGTTTGACTAGCCCGTACTTC
cdr3_aa: CASSSGLTSPYF

j_call: TRBJ2-2
clone_size: -
v_call: TRBV5-1
d_call: -
cdr3_nt: TGCGCCAGCAGCTTGTCAGGGGCTGACACCGGGGAGCTGTTTTTT
cdr3_aa: CASSLSGADTGELFF

j_call: TRBJ1-1
clone_size: few
v_call: TRBV7-8
d_call: -
cdr3_nt: TGTGCCAGCGTTTCCAGAAGACAGCAGAACGCTGAAGCTTTCTTT
cdr3_aa: CASVSRRQQNAEAFF

j_call: TRBJ1-5
clone_size: -
v_call: TRBV15
d_call: -
cdr3_nt: TGTGCCACCAGCAGACCGCCCGGGAGGGAGCCCCAGCATTTT
cdr3_aa: CATSRPPGREPQHF

j_call: TRBJ1-1
clone_size: -
v_call: TRBV6-6
d_call: -
cdr3_nt: TGTGCCAGCAGTACCGGACAGACTGAAGCTTTCTTT
cdr3_aa: CASSTGQTEAFF

j_call: TRBJ1-4
clone_size: -
v_call: TRBV4-3
d_call: -
cdr3_nt: TGCGCCAGCAGCCAAGAAACTATCACAGGGAAGTGGAAAGGTGATGAAAAACTGTTTTTT
cdr3_aa: CASSQETITGKWKGDEKLFF

j_call: TRBJ2-7
clone_size: -
v_call: TRBV5-6
d_call: -
cdr3_nt: TGTGCCAGCAGCTTGGTCGGGACACGAAACTACGAGCAGTACTTC
cdr3_aa: CASSLVGTRNYEQYF

j_call: TRBJ1-2
clone_size: -
v_call: TRBV9
d_call: TRBD1
cdr3_nt: TGTGCCAGCAGTGTTGAGACAGGGGGCGCCTATGGCTACACCTTC
cdr3_aa: CASSVETGGAYGYTF

j_call: TRBJ2-7
clone_size: once
v_call: TRBV4-1
d_call: TRBD1
cdr3_nt: TGCGCCAGCAGCCAAGAAGCGACAGGGCCCTACGAGCAGTACTTC
cdr3_aa: CASSQEATGPYEQYF

j_call: TRBJ2-7
clone_size: -
v_call: TRBV5-1
d_call: -
cdr3_nt: TGCGCCAGCAGCTTGGCGGTAGCGTCGGCCTACGAGCAGTACTTC
cdr3_aa: CASSLAVASAYEQYF

j_call: TRBJ1-2
clone_size: few
v_call: TRBV7-2
d_call: -
cdr3_nt: TGTGCCAGCAGCCCCACCCCCCCCCAGGATGGCTACACCTTC
cdr3_aa: CASSPTPPQDGYTF

j_call: TRBJ2-5
clone_size: -
v_call: TRBV29-1
d_call: TRBD2
cdr3_nt: TGCAGCACGACTCTCGGAGCGGGAGGCCAAGAGACCCAGTACTTC
cdr3_aa: CSTTLGAGGQETQYF

j_call: TRBJ1-2
clone_size: -
v_call: TRBV5-1
d_call: TRBD1
cdr3_nt: TGCGCCAGCAGCTTGGTGGGACAGACTAACTATGGCTACACCTTC
cdr3_aa: CASSLVGQTNYGYTF

j_call: TRBJ1-2
clone_size: -
v_call: TRBV27
d_call: TRBD1
cdr3_nt: TGTGCCTCCGGGCGAGACAGGGCCACTTCTAACTATGGCTACACCTTC
cdr3_aa: CASGRDRATSNYGYTF

j_call: TRBJ2-7
clone_size: few
v_call: TRBV30
d_call: -
cdr3_nt: TGTGCCTGGAGTGTACTATGGGAGCAGTACTTC
cdr3_aa: CAWSVLWEQYF

j_call: TRBJ1-1
clone_size: -
v_call: TRBV27
d_call: TRBD1
cdr3_nt: TGTGCCAGCAGTTTAGGGACAGGGGGTACTGAAGCTTTCTTT
cdr3_aa: CASSLGTGGTEAFF

j_call: TRBJ2-2
clone_size: -
v_call: TRBV27
d_call: -
cdr3_nt: TGTGCCAGCAGTTTGGCCCTCGTCGGGGAGCTGTTTTTT
cdr3_aa: CASSLALVGELFF

j_call: TRBJ2-7
clone_size: -
v_call: TRBV7-8
d_call: TRBD2
cdr3_nt: TGTGCCAGCAGCTGGGCCGGCCTAGCGGGAGGCGAGCAGTACTTC
cdr3_aa: CASSWAGLAGGEQYF

j_call: TRBJ1-5
clone_size: -
v_call: TRBV13
d_call: TRBD1
cdr3_nt: TGTGCCAGCAGCTCGGGACAGGGGAGTCAGCCCCAGCATTTT
cdr3_aa: CASSSGQGSQPQHF

j_call: TRBJ2-7
clone_size: -
v_call: TRBV5-1
d_call: -
cdr3_nt: TGCGCCAGCAGCTTGGCCCAGGCTGACTACGAGCAGTACTTC
cdr3_aa: CASSLAQADYEQYF

j_call: TRBJ1-6
clone_size: -
v_call: TRBV27
d_call: TRBD1
cdr3_nt: TGTGCCAGCAGGAACAGGGGATCGAATTCACCCCTCCACTTT
cdr3_aa: CASRNRGSNSPLHF

j_call: TRBJ2-2
clone_size: -
v_call: TRBV5-5
d_call: TRBD1
cdr3_nt: TGTGCCAGCAGCGCGACAGGGGGGAACACCGGGGAGCTGTTTTTT
cdr3_aa: CASSATGGNTGELFF

j_call: TRBJ1-2
clone_size: -
v_call: TRBV7-2
d_call: TRBD1
cdr3_nt: TGTGCCAGCAGCGCCGGGACAGGGGGTTTTAACTATGGCTACACCTTC
cdr3_aa: CASSAGTGGFNYGYTF

j_call: TRBJ2-5
clone_size: -
v_call: TRBV12-5
d_call: -
cdr3_nt: TGTGCTAGTGGTTTGGAGCTACAAGAGACCCAGTACTTC
cdr3_aa: CASGLELQETQYF

j_call: TRBJ2-5
clone_size: -
v_call: TRBV19
d_call: -
cdr3_nt: TGTGCCAGTAGTATAGTAGGGCTAGCGCAAGAGACCCAGTACTTC
cdr3_aa: CASSIVGLAQETQYF

j_call: TRBJ2-3
clone_size: once
v_call: TRBV19
d_call: -
cdr3_nt: TGTGCCAGTAGCCCCGGGGATACGCAGTATTTT
cdr3_aa: CASSPGDTQYF

j_call: TRBJ2-5
clone_size: -
v_call: TRBV27
d_call: -
cdr3_nt: TGTTCCCCGGGCTTTGGAGGGGAGACCCAGTACTTC
cdr3_aa: CSPGFGGETQYF

j_call: TRBJ2-6
clone_size: -
v_call: TRBV10-2
d_call: -
cdr3_nt: TGCGCCAGCAGCCCCGGGATTGTCTCTGGGGCCAACGTCCTGACTTTC
cdr3_aa: CASSPGIVSGANVLTF

j_call: TRBJ2-2
clone_size: -
v_call: TRBV4-1
d_call: TRBD1
cdr3_nt: TGCGCCAGCAGCCAAGGGAGACAGGGTTCGAACACCGGGGAGCTGTTTTTT
cdr3_aa: CASSQGRQGSNTGELFF

j_call: TRBJ1-1
clone_size: -
v_call: TRBV5-1
d_call: TRBD1
cdr3_nt: TGCGCCAGCAGCTTGGGTCAGAGGGGGCGGAACACTGAAGCTTTCTTT
cdr3_aa: CASSLGQRGRNTEAFF

j_call: TRBJ2-3
clone_size: -
v_call: TRBV6-5
d_call: TRBD2
cdr3_nt: TGTGCCAGCAGTTACGTGGGAGGGAACACAGATACGCAGTATTTT
cdr3_aa: CASSYVGGNTDTQYF

j_call: TRBJ1-4
clone_size: -
v_call: TRBV18
d_call: TRBD1
cdr3_nt: TGTGCCAGCTCACCACCCGACAGGGAAGGGGGTGAAAAACTGTTTTTT
cdr3_aa: CASSPPDREGGEKLFF

j_call: TRBJ2-3
clone_size: once
v_call: TRBV6-4
d_call: TRBD2
cdr3_nt: TGTGCCAGCAGACGCCTAGCGGTGGGGACAGATACGCAGTATTTT
cdr3_aa: CASRRLAVGTDTQYF

j_call: TRBJ2-3
clone_size: few
v_call: TRBV11-2
d_call: TRBD1
cdr3_nt: TGTGCCAGCCCCGACCGGGACAGGGGGCGTGATACGCAGTATTTT
cdr3_aa: CASPDRDRGRDTQYF

j_call: TRBJ2-3
clone_size: few
v_call: TRBV30
d_call: TRBD2
cdr3_nt: TGTGCCGGTACTAGCGGGGGGTCAGATACGCAGTATTTT
cdr3_aa: CAGTSGGSDTQYF

j_call: TRBJ1-6
clone_size: -
v_call: TRBV19
d_call: -
cdr3_nt: TGTGCCAGTGACGACGGGGGGTGGGGGGCGAACGCACCCCTCCACTTT
cdr3_aa: CASDDGGWGANAPLHF

j_call: TRBJ1-3
clone_size: once
v_call: TRBV28
d_call: -
cdr3_nt: TGTGCCAGCAGTTTAGTGGGGAGAGGAAACACCATATATTTT
cdr3_aa: CASSLVGRGNTIYF

j_call: TRBJ2-3
clone_size: -
v_call: TRBV6-1
d_call: -
cdr3_nt: TGTGCCAGCAGGACTAGGGTTTCAGATACGCAGTATTTT
cdr3_aa: CASRTRVSDTQYF

j_call: TRBJ2-7
clone_size: -
v_call: TRBV11-2
d_call: TRBD1
cdr3_nt: TGTGCCAGCAGCTTTACACCGACAGGGGGCGAGCAGTACTTC
cdr3_aa: CASSFTPTGGEQYF

j_call: TRBJ2-5
clone_size: -
v_call: TRBV27
d_call: TRBD2
cdr3_nt: TGTGCCAGCGCTAGCGGGAGTAGGGAGACCCAGTACTTC
cdr3_aa: CASASGSRETQYF